The sequence of this TCR beta chain was determined in a study of PD-1 blockade in classical Hodgkin lymphoma. Sequencing was performed with immunoSEQ multiplex PCR; in TCRdb, only in-frame clones are kept and a portion is missing. This sample has more than 40,000 clones; about 88% occur once, and the top ten carry roughly 9.7%. The germline V gene has CDR1 SGHRS and CDR2 YFSETQ. Trimming shortened V by 0 bases and J by 1 base, and 4 bases separated the two germline ends. The length of the CDR3 is 13 residues. Following autologous stem cell transplantation, relapse occurred in every patient, and exposure to brentuximab vedotin varied.

This chain links TRBV5-1 with TRBJ1-1; D remains ambiguous. This TCR came from a human donor with classical Hodgkin lymphoma. The specimen comprised peripheral blood mononuclear cells (PBMCs), sampled at baseline. CDR3 in DNA: TGCGCCAGCAGCTTGGACTCGAACACTGAAGCTTTCTTT. Its protein product is CASSLDSNTEAFF.